The 5 T cell receptor beta chains presented below share a single source sample, sequenced in a study of T cells in Graves' hyperthyroidism and ophthalmopathy. Template material for amplifying TCR beta CDR3 regions consisted of RNA transcripts. A set of HTBI primers served as the primers for a first-round RT-PCR of the TCR CDR3. TCRdb processed the multiplex PCR reads anew with MiXCR; each CDR3 protein has one entry. The table records more than 500,000 distinct CDR3 sequences, roughly 17% of them present only once. Sample: blood. The receptors were sampled from a woman in her twenties or thirties with Graves' hyperthyroidism.

At least ten counts were recorded for this clonotype. The chain recombines TRBV12-3 or TRBV12-4 with TRBJ2-7; no firm D call. Trimming removed 3 bases at V and 4 bases at J, with 10 bases between. This CDR3 has 13 residues. The CDR3 reads CASSFGLLYEQYF. The CDR3 DNA sequence: TGTGCCAGCAGTTTCGGTCTTCTATACGAGCAGTACTTC.

This clonotype was detected a few times. This chain uses TRBV6-1 with TRBJ2-1; D perhaps matches TRBD1 (5 bases). V gave up 6 bases and J gave up 6 bases, with 15 bases separating them. This CDR3 comprises 14 residues. The germline V gene has CDR1 MNHNS and CDR2 SASEGT. CDR3 coding DNA: TGTGCCAGCAGATCGGCAGGGTGGATCAATGAGCAGTTCTTC. This sequence encodes CASRSAGWINEQFF.

This chain connects TRBV19 to TRBJ1-2, with a weak D call TRBD1 (5 bases). Germline V gives CDR1 LNHDA, CDR2 SQIVND (reference sequence). CDR3 length: 12 residues. V lost 1 base, J lost 7 bases, and 7 bases lay in between. Here the CDR3 reads CASSIGGSGYTF. The CDR3 region has the DNA TGTGCCAGTAGTATAGGGGGCAGTGGCTACACCTTC.

This clonotype was found many times. This chain joins TRBV6-1 and TRBJ1-5; TRBD1 matches at 8 bases. CDR1 and CDR2 from the germline V gene are MNHNS and SASEGT. V shed 4 bases and J 1 base; nucleotides not matched to a gene: 9. This CDR3 has 17 amino acids. The CDR3 nucleotides are TGTGCCAGCAGTGGACAGGGGTGGGGCGGGAGCAATCAGCCCCAGCATTTT. It codes for CASSGQGWGGSNQPQHF.

Only a few counts were recorded for this clonotype. The V gene is TRBV4-1, the J gene TRBJ2-1, with D tentatively TRBD1 or TRBD2 (5 bases each). V was clipped by 6 bases and J by 1 base, with 16 bases between them. The germline V gene encodes CDR1 MGHRA and CDR2 YSYEKL. This CDR3 contains 16 residues. The CDR3 DNA follows: TGCGCCAGCAGATGGGTCCTCGAGGGGTCCTACAATGAGCAGTTCTTC. It encodes CASRWVLEGSYNEQFF.